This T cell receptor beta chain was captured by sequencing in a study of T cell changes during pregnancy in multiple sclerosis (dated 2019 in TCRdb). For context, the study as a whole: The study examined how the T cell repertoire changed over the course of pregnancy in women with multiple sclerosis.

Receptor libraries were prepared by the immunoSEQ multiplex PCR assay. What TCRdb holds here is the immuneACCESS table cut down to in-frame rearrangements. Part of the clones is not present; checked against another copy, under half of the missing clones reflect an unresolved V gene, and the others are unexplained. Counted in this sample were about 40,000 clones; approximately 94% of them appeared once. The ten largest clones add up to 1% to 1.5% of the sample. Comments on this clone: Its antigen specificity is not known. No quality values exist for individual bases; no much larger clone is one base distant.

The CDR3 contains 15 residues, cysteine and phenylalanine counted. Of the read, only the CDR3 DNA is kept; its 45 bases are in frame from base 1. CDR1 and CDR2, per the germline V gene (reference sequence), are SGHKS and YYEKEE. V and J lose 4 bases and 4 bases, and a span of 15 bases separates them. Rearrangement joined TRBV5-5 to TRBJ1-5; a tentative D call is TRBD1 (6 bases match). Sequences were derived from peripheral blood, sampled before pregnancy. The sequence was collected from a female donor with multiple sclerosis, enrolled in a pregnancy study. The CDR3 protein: CASSVGTPYNQPQHF. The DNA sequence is TGTGCCAGCAGCGTAGGGACACCCTATAATCAGCCCCAGCATTTT.